A single sample gave rise to the 30 T cell receptor beta chains below, sequenced in a study of shared clonotypes between healthy human individuals. Naive CD8 cells lacked CD45RO, underwent positive selection for CCR7 and left out terminally differentiated effector memory CD45RA+ cells. Sequenced by immunoSEQ multiplex PCR; TCRdb stores in-frame clones only, minus some. The table shows about 2.1 million clones, with just over 90% occurring only once. The sequencing input was naive CD8+ T cells from PBMCs. These receptors were collected from a young man in good health. Some clones in this sample may be carry-over from other donors' samples.

The rearrangement links TRBV6-5 to TRBJ2-5; D call uncertain. V was clipped by 2 bases and J by 4 bases, with 11 bases between them. The germline V gene encodes CDR1 MNHEY and CDR2 SVGAGI. This CDR3 is built from 14 residues. The CDR3 loop reads CASSYVGISETQYF. CDR3 coding DNA: TGTGCCAGCAGTTACGTAGGGATCTCAGAGACCCAGTACTTC.

The chain uses TRBV9 and TRBJ2-7; possible D gene TRBD1, 6 bases. In germline, CDR1 is SGDLS, CDR2 YYNGEE. This CDR3 is 13 amino acids long. Trimming cost V 4 bases and J 2 bases, with 10 bases left between them. CDR3 sequence reads: CASSSGTPYEQYF. CDR3 in DNA: TGTGCCAGCAGCTCCGGGACACCCTACGAGCAGTACTTC.

This clone appeared once. V gene TRBV10-2 combines with J gene TRBJ2-1, with D uncertain. The CDR3 covers 11 residues. The V gene's germline CDR1 is WSHSY and CDR2 SAAADI. V lost 4 bases and J 7 bases, leaving 5 bases between the germline ends. CDR3 bases: TGCGCCAGCAGTGGTGGGAATGAGCAGTTCTTC. It translates to CASSGGNEQFF.

The chain links TRBV5-1 to TRBJ2-7; D uncertain. V lost 1 base and J 3 bases, leaving 8 bases between the germline ends. Germline CDR1 SGHRS, CDR2 YFSETQ. The CDR3 contains 13 residues. Here the CDR3 DNA reads TGCGCCAGCAGCTTGACACCCAGCTACGAGCAGTACTTC. It translates to CASSLTPSYEQYF.

V gene TRBV28 combines with J gene TRBJ2-7, with 8 bases fitting TRBD1. The CDR3 spans 15 residues. Trimming took 3 bases from V and 5 from J; bases not matched to a gene: 9. CDR1 is MDHEN, CDR2 SYDVKM, per germline. This chain's CDR3 is CASSFQGAALDEQYF. The CDR3 DNA is TGTGCCAGCAGTTTTCAGGGGGCTGCCCTGGACGAGCAGTACTTC.

The genes are TRBV27 and TRBJ2-3; no firm D call. V was pared by 6 bases and J by 7 bases, with 11 bases between. The CDR3 extends over 12 amino acids. Germline loops: CDR1 MNHEY, CDR2 SMNVEV (reference sequence). CDR3 sequence: CASRVGKNTQYF. DNA for the CDR3: TGTGCCAGCAGAGTAGGCAAAAATACGCAGTATTTT.

Details on this clone: The same CDR3 arises from other DNA sequences in this sample as well. The rearrangement uses TRBV7-8 and TRBJ2-7; TRBD1 matches 8 bases. V dropped 5 bases and J dropped 3; count of bases not matched to a gene: 6. The CDR3 contains 14 residues. CDR1 and CDR2 from the germline V gene are SGHVS and FQNEAQ. DNA for the CDR3: TGTGCCAGCAGCCCCCGGACAGGGATCTACGAGCAGTACTTC. This translates into CASSPRTGIYEQYF.

This chain connects TRBV27 to TRBJ1-5; 9 positions match TRBD1. Germline lookup yields CDR1 MNHEY and CDR2 SMNVEV (reference sequence). The CDR3 extends over 15 amino acids. The V segment lost 6 bases and the J segment 8 bases; nucleotides outside the gene matches: 11. The CDR3 nucleotides are TGTGCCAGCAGCACGGGGACAGGGTCAACGGAGCCCCAGCATTTT. Residues: CASSTGTGSTEPQHF.

As DNA, the CDR3 is TGTGCCAGCAGCTCGGACCCCAGGAGCTCCTACGAGCAGTACTTC. It translates to CASSSDPRSSYEQYF. V and J are TRBV5-4 and TRBJ2-7, with D unclear. This CDR3 comprises 15 residues. The germline gives CDR1 SGHNT, CDR2 YYREEE (reference sequence). V dropped 3 bases and J dropped 0 bases, with 13 bases sitting between them.

This clone was observed a single time. This sequence joins TRBV27 and TRBJ2-7; 8 nucleotides agree with TRBD2. The J segment lost 4 bases and the V segment lost 2 bases, leaving 7 bases of the junction unmatched. CDR3 length equals 15 residues. From germline, CDR1 is MNHEY and CDR2 SMNVEV (reference sequence). The CDR3 sequence: CASSLKAGGMYEQYF. The DNA of the CDR3 is TGTGCCAGCAGTTTAAAGGCGGGAGGAATGTACGAGCAGTACTTC.

The V call is TRBV9, the J call TRBJ1-1, with a possible D match to TRBD1 (5 bases). This CDR3 is built from 13 residues. CDR1 is SGDLS and CDR2 is YYNGEE in the germline V gene. V lost 5 bases and J lost 0, with 8 bases in between. This CDR3 is CASRGVLNTEAFF. In DNA, the CDR3 is TGTGCCAGCAGGGGGGTTTTGAACACTGAAGCTTTCTTT.

The chain carries TRBV4-1 and TRBJ2-7, with a tentative D call TRBD2 (6 bases). The germline gives CDR1 MGHRA, CDR2 YSYEKL. V was shortened by 0 bases and J by 3 bases, with 15 bases between the two germline ends. This CDR3 is 16 amino acids long. As DNA, the CDR3 is TGCGCCAGCAGCCAAGATGGTTATACGGGACTCTACGAGCAGTACTTC. This gives the protein CASSQDGYTGLYEQYF.

This chain links TRBV5-1 with TRBJ2-7, with 10 bases aligning to TRBD2. The length of the CDR3 is 13 residues. Trimming removed 6 bases from V and 2 bases from J; junction bases left unmatched: 2. CDR1 and CDR2 (germline): SGHRS, YFSETQ. The CDR3 reads CASTSGSAYEQYF. In nucleotides, the CDR3 is TGCGCCAGCACTAGCGGGAGCGCCTACGAGCAGTACTTC.

This sequence joins TRBV19 and TRBJ1-2; 9 positions agree with TRBD1. The junction had 5 bases not matched to a gene; V was cut back by 6 bases and J by 6 bases. The CDR3 loop spans 13 amino acids. Germline V lookup: CDR1 LNHDA, CDR2 SQIVND (reference sequence). For the CDR3, the DNA is TGTGCCAGTAGACCTGACAGGGGGAATGGCTACACCTTC. The encoded protein is CASRPDRGNGYTF.

V gene TRBV29-1 combines with J gene TRBJ2-5, with D unresolved. This CDR3 is 15 amino acids long. Germline CDR1 SQVTM, CDR2 ANQGSEA. Trimming left V 5 bases short and J 2 bases short, with 18 bases between. DNA for the CDR3: TGCAGCGTTTCTCCCCCGTCTGTCAATCAAGAGACCCAGTACTTC. This encodes CSVSPPSVNQETQYF. The variable domain in full, with the rest retrieved from reference TRBV29-1 and TRBJ2-5, is SAVISQKPSRDICQRGTSLTIQCQVDSQVTMMFWYRQQPGQSLTLIATANQGSEATYESGFVIDKFPISRPNLTFSTLTVSNMSPEDSSIYLCSVSPPSVNQETQYFGPGTRLLVL.

This chain links TRBV27 with TRBJ2-4; 10 bases are a match to TRBD1. The germline V gene encodes CDR1 MNHEY and CDR2 SMNVEV (reference sequence). The V and J ends lost 0 bases and 4 bases, in that order; junction bases with no gene match: 3. This CDR3 has 16 residues. The CDR3 coding sequence is TGTGCCAGCAGTTTATCCGGACAGGGGGTTAAAAACATTCAGTACTTC. This gives the protein CASSLSGQGVKNIQYF.

This chain uses TRBV19 with TRBJ2-1; D possibly corresponds to TRBD2 (6 bases). The CDR3 is made up of 13 amino acids. Trimming took 5 bases from V and 8 from J, leaving 13 bases between them. CDR1 and CDR2 (germline): LNHDA, SQIVND (reference sequence). CDR3 nucleotides: TGTGCCAGTAGTTTGGAGGGCCGGGATGAGCAGTTCTTC. Translation: CASSLEGRDEQFF.

The rearrangement uses TRBV4-1 and TRBJ2-1; tentative D call: TRBD2 (8 bases). The germline V gene encodes CDR1 MGHRA and CDR2 YSYEKL. V shed 0 bases and J shed 2 bases, with 14 bases lying between them. The CDR3 length is 17 residues. The CDR3 nucleotides are TGCGCCAGCAGCCAAGAGACCGGGAGGGGGCCCTACAATGAGCAGTTCTTC. Encoded protein: CASSQETGRGPYNEQFF.

The chain couples TRBV19 to TRBJ1-1; D gene uncertain. Germline lookup yields CDR1 LNHDA and CDR2 SQIVND (reference sequence). With 4 bases removed from V and 2 bases from J, the gap between germline ends came to 8 bases. The CDR3 totals 13 residues. DNA for the CDR3: TGTGCCAGTAGTAGAGCAGTTAACACTGAAGCTTTCTTT. It yields the protein CASSRAVNTEAFF.

This chain uses TRBV7-9 with TRBJ1-1; 9 bases align to TRBD1. Looked up from germline, CDR1 is SEHNR and CDR2 is FQNEAQ (reference sequence). CDR3 length: 17 residues. V dropped 2 bases and J dropped 8; count of bases not matched to a gene: 15. The CDR3: CASSLNPAGTGKVEAFF. The CDR3 coding sequence is TGTGCCAGCAGCTTAAACCCCGCCGGGACAGGGAAAGTGGAAGCTTTCTTT. Combining the CDR3 with reference TRBV7-9 and TRBJ1-1 gives the whole variable domain DTGVSQNPRHKITKRGQNVTFRCDPISEHNRLYWYRQTLGQGPEFLTYFQNEAQLEKSRLLSDRFSAERPKGSFSTLEIQRTEQGDSAMYLCASSLNPAGTGKVEAFFGQGTRLTVV.

This chain connects TRBV9 to TRBJ2-2, with D possibly called TRBD1 or TRBD2 (6 bases each). Germline V lookup: CDR1 SGDLS, CDR2 YYNGEE. With 2 bases removed from V and 4 bases from J, the gap between germline ends came to 15 bases. CDR3 length equals 16 residues. The CDR3 coding sequence is TGTGCCAGCAGCGTCCCCCTCGGAGGGGGCACCGGGGAGCTGTTTTTT. Amino acid sequence: CASSVPLGGGTGELFF.

This CDR3 is CASSWQGRDEQYF. In nucleotides, the CDR3 is TGTGCCAGCAGCTGGCAGGGTCGTGACGAGCAGTACTTC. The rearrangement links TRBV7-9 to TRBJ2-7, with D perhaps TRBD1 (5 bases). Trimming left V 4 bases short and J 5 bases short, with 12 bases between. This CDR3 has 13 amino acids. Germline CDR1 reads SEHNR; CDR2 reads FQNEAQ (reference sequence).

V and J are TRBV27 and TRBJ2-1, with 9 bases that match TRBD2. The CDR3 is 19 amino acids. Germline V CDR1 and CDR2: MNHEY, SMNVEV (reference sequence). With 5 bases clipped from V and 1 base from J, the junction kept 15 bases outside the gene matches. The CDR3 coding sequence is TGTGCCAGCAGTAGCCCTTTGGGTAGCGGGAGCGGATCCTACAATGAGCAGTTCTTC. Encoded protein: CASSSPLGSGSGSYNEQFF.

V usage is TRBV27 and J usage is TRBJ1-2; 7 nucleotides agree with TRBD1. CDR1 is MNHEY and CDR2 is SMNVEV in the germline V gene (reference sequence). The CDR3 extends over 16 amino acids. The junction had 9 bases not matched to a gene; V was cut back by 2 bases and J by 3 bases. Written as DNA, the CDR3 is TGTGCCAGCAGTTTAAAAATAGGACAGGAAGACTATGGCTACACCTTC. Its protein is CASSLKIGQEDYGYTF.

V usage is TRBV7-9 and J usage is TRBJ2-3; 12 nucleotides align to TRBD2. Germline assignment: CDR1 SEHNR and CDR2 FQNEAQ (reference sequence). After removal of 5 bases from V and 2 bases from J, the junction contained 5 bases not matched to a gene. The CDR3 is 16 amino acids. CDR3 protein: CASSRASGRDTDTQYF. CDR3 sequence (DNA): TGTGCCAGCAGCCGTGCTAGCGGGAGGGACACAGATACGCAGTATTTT.

The chain joins TRBV7-2 to TRBJ2-5; 9 positions agree with TRBD1. Germline lookup yields CDR1 SGHTA and CDR2 FQGNSA. The CDR3 covers 14 residues. V was clipped by 3 bases and J by 5 bases; unmatched bases: 4. As DNA, the CDR3 is TGTGCCAGCAGCTTTGACAGGGGGGATGAGACCCAGTACTTC. Translated: CASSFDRGDETQYF.

With respect to this clone: At one end, the junction sequence differs from germline, possibly due to a read error. Other DNA sequences in the same sample also yield this CDR3. The chain recombines TRBV7-9 with TRBJ1-2; TRBD1 aligns across 7 bases. Germline loops: CDR1 SEHNR, CDR2 FQNEAQ (reference sequence). This CDR3 is built from 14 residues. Here the CDR3 DNA reads TGTGCCAGCAGCTTAGGGGGGACAGAGTATGGTTACACCTTC. Translation: CASSLGGTEYGYTF.

This clone was recorded only once. The CDR3 protein is CASSQARLAEGDNEQFF. In nucleotides, the CDR3 is TGTGCCAGCAGCCAAGCGCGACTAGCGGAGGGGGACAATGAGCAGTTCTTC. V is TRBV4-2 and J is TRBJ2-1; 9 bases fit TRBD2. Trimming cost V 1 base and J 5 bases; bases outside gene matches: 9. Germline V gene data show CDR1 as LGHNA and CDR2 as YNFKEQ. The CDR3 covers 17 residues.

Points on this clone: Different DNA sequences within this sample yield the same CDR3. The rearrangement links TRBV4-3 to TRBJ1-2; D is ambiguous. Germline V gene lookup returns CDR1 LGHNA and CDR2 YSLEER. With 0 bases removed from V and 2 bases from J, the gap between germline ends came to 4 bases. The CDR3 has 13 residues. In DNA form, the CDR3 reads TGCGCCAGCAGCCAAGAAAGGAACTATGGCTACACCTTC. It encodes CASSQERNYGYTF.

This chain joins TRBV9 and TRBJ2-3; D could derive from TRBD1 or TRBD2 (5 bases each). Deletions cut 4 bases from V and 4 bases from J, with 16 bases between. The CDR3 length is 15 residues. CDR1 SGDLS and CDR2 YYNGEE come from the germline V gene. The CDR3 here is CASSPWDRRADTQYF. The CDR3 nucleotides are TGTGCCAGCAGCCCCTGGGACCGCCGTGCAGATACGCAGTATTTT.